This is a list of T cell receptor beta chains from one sample in a study of control samples from healthy donors and cancer patients. Using immunoSEQ multiplex PCR, the repertoire was profiled, and TCRdb retains in-frame clones only, with some absent. The table lists under 300,000 clones, roughly four fifths of them singletons. Sequences were obtained from PBMCs. These receptors were taken from a woman aged 60-75 years with lung cancer. The CDR3 runs from the conserved cysteine through the conserved F or W. The order of the fields is D gene, J gene, clone size, V gene, CDR3 DNA, CDR3 protein. D genes are given only for firm matches. Not all rows give a size; the values are once, few, many and, for expanded clones, a class.

.	TRBJ1-1	.	TRBV18	TGTGCCAGCTCACCACCGGACCGATTGAACACTGAAGCTTTCTTT	CASSPPDRLNTEAFF
TRBD1	TRBJ1-2	.	TRBV6-5	TGTGCCAGCAGATACCCCCGGGACAGGGTAAACTATGGCTACACCTTC	CASRYPRDRVNYGYTF
.	TRBJ1-5	.	TRBV19	TGTGCCAGTAGTATGCGGGATCAGCCCCAGCATTTT	CASSMRDQPQHF
.	TRBJ2-5	.	TRBV28	TGTGCCAGCACCACCCCCCAGGGTTGGGCGGAGACCCAGTACTTC	CASTTPQGWAETQYF
.	TRBJ2-1	.	TRBV6-4	TGTGCCAGCAGTGGGATGGGTAGCGTCACCTACAATGAGCAGTTCTTC	CASSGMGSVTYNEQFF
.	TRBJ1-2	.	TRBV3-1/TRBV3-2	TGTGCCAGCAGCCAACAGGGGATGGGGAACTATGGCTACACCTTC	CASSQQGMGNYGYTF
TRBD1	TRBJ1-2	.	TRBV7-9	TGTGCCAGCAGCTTAGCGCCCGGGACAGAGCCTAACTATGGCTACACCTTC	CASSLAPGTEPNYGYTF
TRBD1	TRBJ2-5	few	TRBV30	TGTGCCTGGGTGAAACAGGGGGTTGAGACCCAGTACTTC	CAWVKQGVETQYF
.	TRBJ1-6	once	TRBV4-1	TGCGCCAGCAGCCAAGCCATCGGGGTTTCACCCCTCCACTTT	CASSQAIGVSPLHF
.	TRBJ2-3	.	TRBV18	TGTGCCAGCTCAAGTTTCACAGGGAGCACAGATACGCAGTATTTT	CASSSFTGSTDTQYF
TRBD2	TRBJ2-3	.	TRBV7-8	TGTGCCAGCAGCACCGGGAGGTGGAGCACAGATACGCAGTATTTT	CASSTGRWSTDTQYF
.	TRBJ2-3	.	TRBV19	TGTGCCAGTAGTATAGACCCCCCTGGTGGCGCAGATACGCAGTATTTT	CASSIDPPGGADTQYF
TRBD1	TRBJ2-3	.	TRBV5-1	TGCGCCAGCAGCTCACAGGGGGCCGTAGATACGCAGTATTTT	CASSSQGAVDTQYF
.	TRBJ2-3	.	TRBV21-1	TGTGCCAGCAGCAAATGCGGATCCAATACGCAGTATTTT	CASSKCGSNTQYF
.	TRBJ2-7	.	TRBV9	TGTGCCAGCAGCGTTGGGTCCATCTCCTACGAGCAGTACTTC	CASSVGSISYEQYF
.	TRBJ2-7	.	TRBV23-1	TGCGCCAGCACTCCGAGGGACGTGAGCTCCTACGAGCAGTACTTC	CASTPRDVSSYEQYF
TRBD1	TRBJ1-6	.	TRBV19	TGTGCCAGTCAGGGGGCCTCCTATAATTCACCCCTCCACTTT	CASQGASYNSPLHF
.	TRBJ2-5	.	TRBV11-2	TGTGCCAGCAGCTCGGGACTTAGGGGAGAGACCCAGTACTTC	CASSSGLRGETQYF
.	TRBJ2-3	.	TRBV4-1	TGCGCCAGCAGCCAAAACCTAGGTCCAGATACGCAGTATTTT	CASSQNLGPDTQYF
.	TRBJ1-1	.	TRBV7-9	TGTGCCAGCAGCTTAAGCACTCTTGAAGCTTTCTTT	CASSLSTLEAFF
.	TRBJ1-1	once	TRBV28	TGTGCCAGCAGTCCCCTGGGGACCGGAGTGCCTGAAGCTTTCTTT	CASSPLGTGVPEAFF
TRBD2	TRBJ2-1	.	TRBV7-6	TGTGCCAGCAGCTTATATGGCGGGAGTACCTACAATGAGCAGTTCTTC	CASSLYGGSTYNEQFF
TRBD2	TRBJ2-5	.	TRBV5-6	TGTGCCAGCAGCTTTTCTAGCGGGCAAGAGACCCAGTACTTC	CASSFSSGQETQYF
.	TRBJ1-2	.	TRBV18	TGTGCCAGCTCCAGCCTCGGAGGTAACTATGGCTACACCTTC	CASSSLGGNYGYTF
.	TRBJ1-2	few	TRBV6-5	TGTGCCAGCAGTTATGGCAGGCCTTCACACTATGGCTACACCTTC	CASSYGRPSHYGYTF
.	TRBJ1-4	.	TRBV7-9	TGTGCCAGCAGCCCGGGACACCTTAATGAAAAACTGTTTTTT	CASSPGHLNEKLFF
.	TRBJ1-4	.	TRBV3-1/TRBV3-2	TGTGCCAGCAGCCAAGAAATTGTCAGGCTTAATGAAAAACTGTTTTTT	CASSQEIVRLNEKLFF
.	TRBJ1-1	.	TRBV13	TGTGCCAGCAGTCGTGGCTCGGGGCGGGCCACTGAAGCTTTCTTT	CASSRGSGRATEAFF
.	TRBJ1-2	.	TRBV3-1/TRBV3-2	TGTGCCAGCAGCCAAGACGAGAATGGCTACACCTTC	CASSQDENGYTF